These 4 T cell receptor beta chains were all obtained from the same sample, sequenced in a study of shared clonotypes between healthy human individuals (dated by TCRdb to between 2020 and 2021). To prepare the library, the immunoSEQ multiplex PCR assay was applied. This immuneACCESS table, as held by TCRdb, lists in-frame sequences with V and J called but not all clones. Of the missing ones, under half trace to an unresolved V gene in checked studies; the others have no known cause. The sample table contains about 680,000 clones; only one count was recorded for 90% to 95% of them. About a quarter of the sample is held by the ten biggest clonotypes. CD8 naive samples consisted of CD45RO-negative cells that were positively selected for CCR7, yielding a CD45RA+CCR7+ population without TemRA cells. Material: naive CD8+ T cells sorted from blood. The cell subset or site label on this specimen signifies: CD45RA+CCR7+. All receptors come from a young man in good health.

The chain combines TRBV12-2 with TRBJ2-3; the DNA was not compared with TRBD2, the D call given in the table. TRBV12-2 is an annotated pseudogene. The CDR3 is 18 residues long. The CDR3 nucleotides read TGTGCAAGTCGCTTACGACTAGTCCTCCGCCACCACACAGATACGCAGTATTTT. Its translation: CASRLRLVLRHHTDTQYF.

The chain uses TRBV7-2 and TRBJ2-2; maybe TRBD1 (5 bases). The CDR3 runs to 14 residues. The germline CDR1 and CDR2 sequences are SGHTA and FQGNSA. Trimming took 2 bases from V and 6 from J, leaving 10 bases between them. The CDR3 loop reads CASSLSGRAGELFF. The CDR3 nucleotides are TGTGCCAGCAGCTTAAGTGGCAGGGCCGGGGAGCTGTTTTTT.

The J gene is TRBJ1-4, the V gene TRBV19; D may be TRBD1 (6 bases). V lost 8 bases and J lost 4, with 11 bases in between. Germline lookup yields CDR1 LNHDA and CDR2 SQIVND (reference sequence). The length of the CDR3 is 13 residues. CDR3 residues: CASSSGHNEKLFF. In DNA, the CDR3 is TGTGCCAGTTCCTCGGGACATAATGAAAAACTGTTTTTT.

This rearrangement joins TRBV9 to TRBJ2-5; no reliable D call. CDR1 is SGDLS and CDR2 is YYNGEE in the germline V gene. Trimming removed 0 bases at V and 1 base at J, with 10 bases between. This CDR3 region has 15 residues. As DNA, the CDR3 is TGTGCCAGCAGCGTAGGGAGTGACCTCCAAGAGACCCAGTACTTC. Protein product: CASSVGSDLQETQYF. Supplemented by reference TRBV9 and TRBJ2-5, the full variable domain reads DSGVTQTPKHLITATGQRVTLRCSPRSGDLSVYWYQQSLDQGLQFLIQYYNGEERAKGNILERFSAQQFPDLHSELNLSSLELGDSALYFCASSVGSDLQETQYFGPGTRLLVL.